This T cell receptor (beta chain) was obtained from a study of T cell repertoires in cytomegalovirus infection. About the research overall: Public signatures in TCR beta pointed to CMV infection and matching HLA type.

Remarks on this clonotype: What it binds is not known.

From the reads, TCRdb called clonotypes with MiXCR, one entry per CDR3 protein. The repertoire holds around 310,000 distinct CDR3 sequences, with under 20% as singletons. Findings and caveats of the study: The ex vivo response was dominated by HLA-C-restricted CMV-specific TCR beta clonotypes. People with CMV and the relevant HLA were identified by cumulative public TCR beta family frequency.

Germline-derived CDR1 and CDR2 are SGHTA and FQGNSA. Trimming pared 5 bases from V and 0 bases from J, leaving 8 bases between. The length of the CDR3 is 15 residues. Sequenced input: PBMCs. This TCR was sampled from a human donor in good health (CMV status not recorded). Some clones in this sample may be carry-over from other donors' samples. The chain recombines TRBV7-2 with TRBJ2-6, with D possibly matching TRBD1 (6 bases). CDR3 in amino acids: CASSQQGSGANVLTF. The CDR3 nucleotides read TGTGCCAGCAGCCAACAGGGCTCTGGGGCCAACGTCCTGACTTTC.